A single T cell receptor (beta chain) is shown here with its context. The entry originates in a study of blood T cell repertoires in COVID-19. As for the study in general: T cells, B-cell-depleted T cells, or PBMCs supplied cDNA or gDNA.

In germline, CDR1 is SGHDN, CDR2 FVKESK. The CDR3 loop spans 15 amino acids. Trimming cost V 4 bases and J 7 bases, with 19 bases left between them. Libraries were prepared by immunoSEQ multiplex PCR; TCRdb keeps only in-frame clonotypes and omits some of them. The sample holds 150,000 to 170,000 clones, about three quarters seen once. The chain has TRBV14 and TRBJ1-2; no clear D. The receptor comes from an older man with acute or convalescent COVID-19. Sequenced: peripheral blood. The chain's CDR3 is CASSPPGRATGGYTF. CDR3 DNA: TGTGCCAGCAGCCCGCCCGGTCGCGCCACCGGTGGCTACACCTTC.